Sequencing of this TCR beta chain was carried out in a study of blood T cell repertoires in COVID-19. Study-wide background: Samples of COVID-19 (acute and convalescent) were obtained from the United States, Italy and Spain. The cDNA or gDNA used as material had been derived from T cells, B-cell-depleted T cells, or PBMCs.

In the source study's methods: Estimated nucleated cell counts came from reference gene primer amplification. Method: immunoSEQ multiplex PCR; TCRdb's copy keeps in-frame clones and lacks some. That table furnishes V, J and clone size, whereas the DNA furnished D and trimming. Counted here are 250,000 to 350,000 clones, about 88% occurring once; the ten biggest clones make up roughly 1.5%. V lost 4 bases and J lost 3, with 20 bases in between. This CDR3 spans 16 amino acids. Looked up from germline, CDR1 is SGDLS and CDR2 is YYNGEE. The receptor was isolated from a human donor with COVID-19, enrolled during active disease. The donor label of this sample is uncertain. V usage is TRBV9 and J usage is TRBJ2-7; weak D call: TRBD2 (6 bases). Sequenced sample: peripheral blood. CDR3 loop: CASSPPLSSGHYEQYF. In DNA, the CDR3 is TGTGCCAGCAGCCCCCCCCTGAGTAGCGGCCACTACGAGCAGTACTTC.